The rows below give T cell receptor beta chains drawn from one sample of a study of beta chain features in type 1 diabetes. The repertoire was sequenced with immunoSEQ multiplex PCR; TCRdb's copy has only in-frame clones and lacks some. The table has 120,000 or so clones, roughly 17% seen once. The sequenced sample was central memory CD4+ T cells from blood. These receptors originate from a man younger than 30 with type 1 diabetes. The CDR3 runs from the conserved cysteine through the conserved F or W. Fields, in order: clone size, J gene, D gene, V gene, CDR3 protein, CDR3 DNA. D genes are given only for firm matches. Clone size is stated in some rows and not others, as once, few, many or a class when expanded.

-	TRBJ2-1	-	TRBV10-2	CASSESGELYNEQFF	TGCGCCAGCAGTGAGTCGGGCGAGCTCTACAATGAGCAGTTCTTC
-	TRBJ1-2	-	TRBV4-2	CASSQSGRYYGYTF	TGTGCCAGCAGCCAATCGGGAAGGTACTATGGCTACACCTTC
few	TRBJ1-1	-	TRBV4-1	CASSQEGRGRPMGAFF	TGCGCCAGCAGCCAAGAGGGCAGGGGCCGCCCCATGGGAGCTTTCTTT
-	TRBJ2-1	-	TRBV2	CASSGGSYNEQFF	TGTGCCAGCAGTGGGGGCTCCTACAATGAGCAGTTCTTC
-	TRBJ2-3	-	TRBV18	CASSPYTDTQYF	TGTGCCAGCTCACCTTATACAGATACGCAGTATTTT
-	TRBJ2-3	TRBD2	TRBV2	CASRGTSWDTQYF	TGTGCCAGCAGAGGGACTAGCTGGGATACGCAGTATTTT
-	TRBJ2-1	-	TRBV5-1	CAGVLGRGSYNEQFF	TGCGCCGGCGTCTTAGGAAGGGGCTCCTACAATGAGCAGTTCTTC
few	TRBJ2-7	-	TRBV5-1	CASGEGRTYEQYF	TGCGCCAGCGGAGAAGGACGGACCTACGAGCAGTACTTC
few	TRBJ2-3	-	TRBV2	CASNRVPTDTQYF	TGTGCCAGCAATAGAGTACCCACAGATACGCAGTATTTT
few	TRBJ2-2	TRBD2	TRBV7-7	CASSQTSGGHGGELFF	TGTGCTAGCAGCCAGACTAGCGGGGGGCATGGCGGGGAGCTGTTTTTT
-	TRBJ2-1	-	TRBV29-1	CSAMTGRATYNEQFF	TGCAGCGCTATGACAGGGAGGGCCACCTACAATGAGCAGTTCTTC
few	TRBJ2-7	-	TRBV9	CASSLAGTYSEQYF	TGTGCCAGCAGCCTCGCCGGGACATACTCCGAGCAGTACTTC
few	TRBJ1-1	TRBD1	TRBV15	CATSRWDRDTEAFF	TGTGCCACCAGCAGATGGGACAGGGACACTGAAGCTTTCTTT
-	TRBJ2-4	-	TRBV7-2	CASSLNGRGAGNKNIQYF	TGTGCCAGCAGCTTAAATGGTAGAGGAGCGGGTAACAAAAACATTCAGTACTTC
few	TRBJ2-7	-	TRBV7-6	CASSYTATGLNSYEQYF	TGTGCCAGCAGTTATACCGCTACAGGTTTAAACTCCTACGAGCAGTACTTC
-	TRBJ2-5	-	TRBV5-1	CASSLAGTTLQETQYF	TGCGCCAGCAGCTTGGCCGGGACAACTCTCCAAGAGACCCAGTACTTC
-	TRBJ2-3	-	TRBV4-2	CASSQETSTDTQYF	TGTGCCAGCAGCCAAGAAACGAGCACAGATACGCAGTATTTT
many	TRBJ2-7	TRBD2	TRBV7-2	CASSLASNSGDFEQYF	TGTGCCAGCAGCTTAGCGAGTAATAGCGGGGACTTCGAGCAGTACTTC
-	TRBJ2-7	-	TRBV19	CASSARATSYEQYF	TGTGCCAGTAGTGCCAGGGCGACTTCCTACGAGCAGTACTTC
-	TRBJ2-5	TRBD2	TRBV30	CAWRNLGSGKETQYF	TGTGCCTGGAGGAACCTTGGTAGCGGGAAGGAGACCCAGTACTTC
-	TRBJ1-5	-	TRBV30	CAWRSLAGNNQPQHF	TGTGCCTGGAGATCCTTAGCAGGGAACAATCAGCCCCAGCATTTT